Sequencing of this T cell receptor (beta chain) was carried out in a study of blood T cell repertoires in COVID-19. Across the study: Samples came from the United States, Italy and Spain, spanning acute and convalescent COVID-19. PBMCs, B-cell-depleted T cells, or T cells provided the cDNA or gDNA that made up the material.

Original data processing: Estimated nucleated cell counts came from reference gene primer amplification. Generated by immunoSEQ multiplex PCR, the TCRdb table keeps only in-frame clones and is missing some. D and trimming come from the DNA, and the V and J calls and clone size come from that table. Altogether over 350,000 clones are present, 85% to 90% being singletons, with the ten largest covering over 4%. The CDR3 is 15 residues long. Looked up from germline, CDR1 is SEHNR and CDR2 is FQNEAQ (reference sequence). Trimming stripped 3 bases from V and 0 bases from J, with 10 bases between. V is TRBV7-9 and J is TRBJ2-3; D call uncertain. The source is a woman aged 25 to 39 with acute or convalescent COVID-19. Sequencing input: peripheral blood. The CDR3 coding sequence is TGTGCCAGCAGCTTTACTGCATCTAGCACAGATACGCAGTATTTT. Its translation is CASSFTASSTDTQYF.